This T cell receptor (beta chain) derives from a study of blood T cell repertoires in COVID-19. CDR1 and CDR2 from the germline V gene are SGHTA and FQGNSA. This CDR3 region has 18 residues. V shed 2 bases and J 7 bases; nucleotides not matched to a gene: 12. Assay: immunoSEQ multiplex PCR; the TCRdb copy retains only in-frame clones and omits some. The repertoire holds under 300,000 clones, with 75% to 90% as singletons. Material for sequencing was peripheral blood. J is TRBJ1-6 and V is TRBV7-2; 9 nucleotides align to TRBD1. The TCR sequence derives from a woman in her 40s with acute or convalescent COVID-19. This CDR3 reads CASSLPQGALIRNSPLHF. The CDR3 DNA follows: TGTGCCAGCAGCTTACCACAGGGGGCGCTGATAAGGAATTCACCCCTCCACTTT.